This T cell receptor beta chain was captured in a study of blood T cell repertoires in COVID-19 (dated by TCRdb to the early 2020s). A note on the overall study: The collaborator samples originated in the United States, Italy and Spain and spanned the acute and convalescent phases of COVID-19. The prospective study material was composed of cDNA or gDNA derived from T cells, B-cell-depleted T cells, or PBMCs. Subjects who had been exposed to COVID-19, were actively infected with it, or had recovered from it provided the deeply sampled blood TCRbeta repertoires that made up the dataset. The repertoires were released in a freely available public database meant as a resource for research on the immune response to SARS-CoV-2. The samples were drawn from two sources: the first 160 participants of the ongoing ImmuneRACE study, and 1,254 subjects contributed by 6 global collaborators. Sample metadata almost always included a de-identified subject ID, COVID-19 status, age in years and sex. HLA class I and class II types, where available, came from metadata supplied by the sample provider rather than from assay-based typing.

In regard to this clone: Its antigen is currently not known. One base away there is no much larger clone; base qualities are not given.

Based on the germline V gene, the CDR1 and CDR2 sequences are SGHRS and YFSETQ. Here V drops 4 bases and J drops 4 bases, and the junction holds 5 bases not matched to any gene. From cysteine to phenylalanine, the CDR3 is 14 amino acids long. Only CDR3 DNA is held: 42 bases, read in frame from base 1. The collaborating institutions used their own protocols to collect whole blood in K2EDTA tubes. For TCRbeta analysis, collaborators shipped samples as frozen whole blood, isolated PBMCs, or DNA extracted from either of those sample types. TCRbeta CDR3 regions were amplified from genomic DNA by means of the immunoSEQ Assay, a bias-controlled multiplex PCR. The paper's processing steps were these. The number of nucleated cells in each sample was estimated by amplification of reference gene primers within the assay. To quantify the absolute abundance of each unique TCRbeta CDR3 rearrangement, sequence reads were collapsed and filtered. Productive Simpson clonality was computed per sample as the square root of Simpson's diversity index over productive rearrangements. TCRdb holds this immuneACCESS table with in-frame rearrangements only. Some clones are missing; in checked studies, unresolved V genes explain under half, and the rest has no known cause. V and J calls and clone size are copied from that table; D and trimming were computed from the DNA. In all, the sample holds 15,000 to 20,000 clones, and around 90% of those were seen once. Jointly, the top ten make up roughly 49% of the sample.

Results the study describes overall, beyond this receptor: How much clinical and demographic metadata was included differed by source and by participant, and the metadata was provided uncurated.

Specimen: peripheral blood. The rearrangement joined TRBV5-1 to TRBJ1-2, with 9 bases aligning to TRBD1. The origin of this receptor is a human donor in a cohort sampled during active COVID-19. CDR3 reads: CASSPDRGPYGYTF. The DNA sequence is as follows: TGCGCCAGCAGCCCGGACAGGGGACCCTATGGCTACACCTTC.